These 28 T cell receptor beta chains were all obtained from the same sample, sequenced in a study of cytomegalovirus exposure and HLA in healthy donors. Amplification used 60 Vbeta primers and 13 Jbeta primers. Clones were sequenced by immunoSEQ multiplex PCR, and TCRdb holds only the in-frame ones, with some missing. The repertoire has some 130,000 clones, about 79% of them found once; the top ten carry under 2%. The sequenced sample was PBMCs. The source of these receptors is a female donor in good health and CMV-seropositive.

The V and J genes are TRBV7-9 and TRBJ2-5; the match to TRBD1 covers 7 bases. This CDR3 contains 15 residues. Germline trimming cut 1 base from V and 6 bases from J; bases unmatched to any gene: 8. Germline V gene sequence: CDR1 SEHNR, CDR2 FQNEAQ (reference sequence). The CDR3 is CASSLEGQPPKTQYF. As DNA, the CDR3 is TGTGCCAGCAGCTTAGAGGGACAGCCACCGAAGACCCAGTACTTC. Together with reference TRBV7-9 and TRBJ2-5, the CDR3 gives the full variable domain: DTGVSQNPRHKITKRGQNVTFRCDPISEHNRLYWYRQTLGQGPEFLTYFQNEAQLEKSRLLSDRFSAERPKGSFSTLEIQRTEQGDSAMYLCASSLEGQPPKTQYFGPGTRLLVL.

V and J are TRBV9 and TRBJ2-5; 8 nucleotides agree with TRBD2. Germline CDR1 reads SGDLS; CDR2 reads YYNGEE. CDR3 length: 14 amino acids. With V trimmed by 4 bases and J by 5 bases, 7 bases remained unmatched. The CDR3 here is CASSPGGGPETQYF. The CDR3 coding sequence is TGTGCCAGCAGCCCCGGCGGGGGGCCTGAGACCCAGTACTTC.

The chain has TRBV12-5 and TRBJ2-5, with TRBD1 as a possible D gene (6 bases). The J call may be mistaken, given a closer DNA end match to TRBJ2-7. The CDR3 contains 14 residues. Germline lookup yields CDR1 LGHNT and CDR2 FRNRAP. The CDR3 DNA follows: TGTGCTAGTGGTTTGGAGGGGGTTGTAGGCGAGCAGTACTTC. Its protein product is CASGLEGVVGEQYF.

This sequence joins TRBV18 and TRBJ2-6; D not resolved. The germline V gene encodes CDR1 KGHSH and CDR2 LQKENI. The CDR3 totals 20 residues. Trimming shortened V by 3 bases and J by 1 base, and 22 bases separated the two germline ends. CDR3 in DNA: TGTGCCAGCTCACCGCGTCGGGTAGGCAGTTATGGGTCTGGGGCCAACGTCCTGACTTTC. Encoded protein: CASSPRRVGSYGSGANVLTF.

The chain couples TRBV18 to TRBJ1-4; 9 nucleotides align to TRBD1. Looked up from germline, CDR1 is KGHSH and CDR2 is LQKENI. The CDR3 sequence is 18 residues long. With V trimmed by 2 bases and J by 5 bases, 12 bases remained unmatched. The CDR3 DNA sequence: TGTGCCAGCTCACCATTTTTGGCTCGGACAGGGGTGAATGAAAAACTGTTTTTT. Amino acid sequence: CASSPFLARTGVNEKLFF.

The chain links TRBV11-2 to TRBJ2-7, with 13 bases aligning to TRBD2. There are 16 residues in the CDR3. Trimming cost V 5 bases and J 4 bases; bases outside gene matches: 8. Germline assignment: CDR1 SGHAT and CDR2 FQNNGV. The chain's CDR3 is CASSPRLAGGGYEQYF. CDR3 DNA: TGTGCCAGCAGCCCCAGACTAGCGGGAGGCGGGTACGAGCAGTACTTC.

The chain employs TRBV19 and TRBJ1-1; 7 bases fit TRBD1. The CDR3 consists of 16 residues. Germline V lookup: CDR1 LNHDA, CDR2 SQIVND (reference sequence). Trimming at V came to 8 bases and at J to 5 bases, leaving 17 bases not matched to a gene. This chain's CDR3 is CASSRAAGGRRTEAFF. CDR3 coding DNA: TGTGCCAGTTCAAGGGCGGCAGGGGGTAGGAGGACTGAAGCTTTCTTT.

This clone was recorded a few times. CDR3 region: CASSKTGGGGSGRHYEQYF. In DNA form, the CDR3 reads TGTGCCAGTAGTAAGACAGGGGGCGGAGGTAGCGGGAGACACTACGAGCAGTACTTC. The genes are TRBV19 and TRBJ2-7; D possibly corresponds to TRBD1 (10 bases). Between the trimmed V and J ends, which lost 4 bases and 3 bases, there was a span of 28 bases. The V gene's germline CDR1 is LNHDA and CDR2 SQIVND (reference sequence). This CDR3 region has 19 residues.

V and J are TRBV5-1 and TRBJ1-2; 8 bases match TRBD1. V lost 4 bases, J lost 0 bases, and 8 bases stayed unmatched. Germline CDR1 SGHRS, CDR2 YFSETQ. This CDR3 is built from 16 residues. The CDR3 DNA is TGCGCCAGCAGCCCCTCACAGGGGGTCACTAACTATGGCTACACCTTC. This sequence encodes CASSPSQGVTNYGYTF.

The chain recombines TRBV5-6 with TRBJ2-3, with 14 bases identical to TRBD2. V gave up 4 bases and J gave up 6 bases; unmatched junction bases: 7. The CDR3 is 16 residues long. Germline lookup yields CDR1 SGHDT and CDR2 YYEEEE. Here the CDR3 DNA reads TGTGCCAGCAGCGAGGGACTAGCGGGAGTGCGGGATACGCAGTATTTT. It encodes CASSEGLAGVRDTQYF. Looking up the rest from reference TRBV5-6 and TRBJ2-3 gives the full variable domain: DAGVTQSPTHLIKTRGQQVTLRCSPKSGHDTVSWYQQALGQGPQFIFQYYEEEERQRGNFPDRFSGHQFPNYSSELNVNALLLGDSALYLCASSEGLAGVRDTQYFGPGTRLTVL.

The chain employs TRBV6-5 and TRBJ2-5; 10 nucleotides agree with TRBD2. Per germline, CDR1 MNHEY and CDR2 SVGAGI. This CDR3 has 15 amino acids. V was pared by 5 bases and J by 5 bases, with 8 bases of the junction left unmatched. The CDR3 region has the DNA TGTGCCAGCAGTAGCAGCGGGAGGGCCAGTGAGACCCAGTACTTC. This translates into CASSSSGRASETQYF.

V is TRBV28 and J is TRBJ2-1, with 11 nucleotides matching TRBD2. The CDR3 totals 15 residues. The germline V gene encodes CDR1 MDHEN and CDR2 SYDVKM. The V and J ends lost 8 bases and 4 bases, in that order; junction bases with no gene match: 7. CDR3 bases: TGTGCCAGCTCTCTTCTAGCGGGGGGATACAATGAGCAGTTCTTC. It yields the protein CASSLLAGGYNEQFF.

This sequence joins TRBV21-1 and TRBJ2-1; the table's D call, TRBD2, was not checked against the DNA. TRBV21-1 is shown as a pseudogene. The CDR3 loop spans 20 amino acids. CDR3 in DNA: TGTGCCAGCAGCAAAGTCAATCAGCCGTTTGGTAGCGACGGATACAATGAGCAGTTCTTC. Its translation: CASSKVNQPFGSDGYNEQFF.

The genes are TRBV10-2 and TRBJ2-7; maybe TRBD1 (6 bases). Germline-derived CDR1 and CDR2 are WSHSY and SAAADI. The CDR3 covers 13 residues. V shed 0 bases and J shed 7 bases, with 10 bases lying between them. CDR3 residues: CASSESRTEEQYF. The CDR3 DNA follows: TGCGCCAGCAGTGAGTCTCGGACAGAGGAGCAGTACTTC.

This clone was observed a single time. The rearrangement joins TRBV7-9 to TRBJ1-2; 8 nucleotides match TRBD1. The V gene end was trimmed by 5 bases and the J gene end by 7 bases; junction bases not matched to a gene: 6. The CDR3 is made up of 13 amino acids. Germline V gene sequence: CDR1 SEHNR, CDR2 FQNEAQ (reference sequence). The CDR3 here is CASSTPGTGGYTF. For the CDR3, the DNA is TGTGCCAGCAGCACGCCCGGGACAGGTGGCTACACCTTC.

V usage is TRBV30 and J usage is TRBJ2-7; maybe TRBD1 (5 bases). CDR3 size: 13 residues. Germline V gene lookup returns CDR1 GTSNPN and CDR2 SVGIG (reference sequence). CDR3 amino acids: CASKVRRANEQYF. The CDR3 DNA is TGTGCATCGAAGGTTCGCAGGGCCAACGAGCAGTACTTC.

The chain couples TRBV9 to TRBJ1-1; a weak D match, TRBD1 (5 bases). Germline V gene lookup returns CDR1 SGDLS and CDR2 YYNGEE. The CDR3 extends over 15 amino acids. V lost 4 bases and J 3 bases, leaving 16 bases between the germline ends. For the CDR3, the DNA is TGTGCCAGCAGCCCCCTCCAGGGAGGGTACACTGAAGCTTTCTTT. It is translated as CASSPLQGGYTEAFF.

This clone has just a few counts. CDR3 in DNA: TGTGCCAGCAGCGTAGGAGGACAGGGACCTAATGAAAAACTGTTTTTT. Encoded protein: CASSVGGQGPNEKLFF. The V gene is TRBV9, the J gene TRBJ1-4; TRBD1 agrees at 8 bases. The CDR3 runs 16 residues. With 0 bases clipped from V and 3 bases from J, the junction kept 4 bases outside the gene matches. Germline CDR1 reads SGDLS; CDR2 reads YYNGEE. Based on the CDR3 plus reference TRBV9 and TRBJ1-4, the full variable domain is DSGVTQTPKHLITATGQRVTLRCSPRSGDLSVYWYQQSLDQGLQFLIQYYNGEERAKGNILERFSAQQFPDLHSELNLSSLELGDSALYFCASSVGGQGPNEKLFFGSGTQLSVL.

The chain has TRBV4-1 and TRBJ2-1; D is undetermined. CDR1 and CDR2 (germline): MGHRA, YSYEKL. The CDR3 has 15 residues. The V end lost 1 base, the J end lost 5 bases, and 12 bases lay between the germline ends. DNA of the CDR3: TGCGCCAGCAGCCAAGTCGGTGCCCCCAACAATGAGCAGTTCTTC. This encodes CASSQVGAPNNEQFF.

This clone has only one observation. The gene calls are TRBV9 and TRBJ2-3, with 15 positions matching TRBD2. Germline-derived CDR1 and CDR2 are SGDLS and YYNGEE. J was trimmed by 2 bases and V by 3 bases; bases with no gene match: 7. CDR3 length equals 18 residues. The CDR3 DNA reads TGTGCCAGCAGCGGGGACGGGACTAGCGGGAGGCCCACAGATACGCAGTATTTT. This codes for CASSGDGTSGRPTDTQYF.

The V gene is TRBV11-2, the J gene TRBJ1-2, with TRBD1 matching over 8 bases. Trimming cost V 5 bases and J 3 bases; bases outside gene matches: 2. The CDR3 runs 13 residues. Germline V gene lookup returns CDR1 SGHAT and CDR2 FQNNGV. This CDR3 is CASSPQGDYGYTF. For the CDR3, the DNA is TGTGCCAGCAGCCCACAGGGGGACTATGGCTACACCTTC.

The chain uses TRBV7-3 and TRBJ1-5, with D unresolved. This CDR3 comprises 13 residues. Deletions cut 3 bases from V and 7 bases from J, with 10 bases between. CDR1 is SGHTA and CDR2 is FQGTGA in the germline V gene. The CDR3 nucleotides are TGTGCCAGCAGCTTGGACGGAGGACAGCCCCAGCATTTT. This codes for CASSLDGGQPQHF.

The J gene is TRBJ1-5, the V gene TRBV7-2, with 7 bases lining up with TRBD1. The CDR3 consists of 13 residues. After removal of 3 bases from V and 6 bases from J, the junction contained 2 bases not matched to a gene. The germline V gene has CDR1 SGHTA and CDR2 FQGNSA. The CDR3 sequence: CASSFDRAQPQHF. In nucleotides, the CDR3 is TGTGCCAGCAGCTTTGACAGGGCTCAGCCCCAGCATTTT.

The chain couples TRBV11-2 to TRBJ1-2; 8 bases are a match to TRBD1. The ends lost 5 bases at V and 8 bases at J; junction bases unmatched: 4. Germline loops: CDR1 SGHAT, CDR2 FQNNGV. The CDR3 consists of 12 residues. CDR3 in DNA: TGTGCCAGCAGCCCTCGGGACAGGGGCTACACCTTC. It is translated as CASSPRDRGYTF.

The CDR3 coding sequence is TGTGCCAGTATTAAAGCAGGGGCTCGACGCTACACCTTC. Encoded protein: CASIKAGARRYTF. The rearrangement uses TRBV19 and TRBJ1-2; a weak D match, TRBD1 (6 bases). Germline V gene lookup returns CDR1 LNHDA and CDR2 SQIVND (reference sequence). V was clipped by 7 bases and J by 9 bases, with 18 bases between them. The CDR3 loop spans 13 amino acids.

CDR3 sequence (DNA): TGTGCCAGCAGTTACGTTCAGGGGGCTGAGGAGACCCAGTACTTC. Its protein product is CASSYVQGAEETQYF. The chain is built from TRBV6-6 and TRBJ2-5; 8 positions match TRBD1. CDR3 length: 15 amino acids. Germline assignment: CDR1 MNHNY and CDR2 SVGAGI (reference sequence). The V and J ends lost 2 bases and 5 bases, in that order; junction bases with no gene match: 7.

The chain combines TRBV7-7 with TRBJ2-5; 8 positions agree with TRBD2. J gave up 5 bases and V 3 bases, and 8 bases lay outside the gene matches. Germline V CDR1 and CDR2: SSHAT, FNYEAQ (reference sequence). The CDR3 extends over 15 amino acids. The CDR3 spells CASSLRALAGETQYF. The CDR3 bases are TGTGCCAGCAGCTTGAGAGCATTAGCGGGGGAGACCCAGTACTTC.

This clone was detected only a few times. The V gene is TRBV5-4, the J gene TRBJ2-1; 7 nucleotides agree with TRBD2. V lost 4 bases and J lost 9; bases outside the gene matches: 19. The CDR3 is made up of 17 amino acids. CDR1 is SGHNT and CDR2 is YYREEE in the germline V gene (reference sequence). Here the CDR3 DNA reads TGTGCCAGCAGCACGAGACTAGCAGTCACCTCTAACGGTGAGCAGTTCTTC. Residues: CASSTRLAVTSNGEQFF.